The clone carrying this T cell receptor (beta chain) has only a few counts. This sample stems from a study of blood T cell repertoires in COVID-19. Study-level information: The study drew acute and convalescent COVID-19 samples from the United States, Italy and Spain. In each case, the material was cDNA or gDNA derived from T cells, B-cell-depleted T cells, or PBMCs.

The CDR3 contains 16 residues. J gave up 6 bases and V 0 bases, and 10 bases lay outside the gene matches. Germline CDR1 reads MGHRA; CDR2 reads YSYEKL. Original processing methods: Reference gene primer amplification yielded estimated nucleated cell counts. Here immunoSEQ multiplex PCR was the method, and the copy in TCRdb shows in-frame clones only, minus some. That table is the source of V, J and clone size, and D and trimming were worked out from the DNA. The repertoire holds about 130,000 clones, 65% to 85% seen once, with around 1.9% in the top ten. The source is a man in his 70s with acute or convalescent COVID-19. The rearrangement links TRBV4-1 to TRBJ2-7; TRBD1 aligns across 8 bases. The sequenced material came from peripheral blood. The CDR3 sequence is CASSQEGPGGSLEQYF. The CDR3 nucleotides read TGCGCCAGCAGCCAAGAGGGGCCAGGGGGCTCCCTCGAGCAGTACTTC.